Listed here is a single T cell receptor beta chain. Its specificity is not known. These data originate in a study of long-term antiretroviral therapy in people with HIV. Treatment of all HIV participants took place in the United States. Samples held about 0.95-11 million cryopreserved PBMC before DNA extraction. Whole-study findings and limits: Clones that expanded before ART (that is, prior to treatment) dominated the repertoire at all time points. Although diversity increased after ART, it remained lower than in transplant donor controls.

This was the immunoSEQ v3.0 assay at survey level. Only in-frame clones appear in the TCRdb table, and some are missing; sequencing was by immunoSEQ multiplex PCR. The sample lists approximately 17,000 clones; about four fifths were seen once. The TCR comes from a woman between 50 and 59 years old with HIV. Sequences were derived from unsorted PBMCs, sampled roughly 2.4 years before starting antiretroviral therapy.

The CDR3 loop is CASSPDRGTDTQYF. In DNA form, the CDR3 reads TGTGCCAGCAGCCCGGACAGGGGAACAGATACGCAGTATTTT. V and J are TRBV7-3 and TRBJ2-3; 9 bases are shared with TRBD1. The germline CDR1 and CDR2 sequences are SGHTA and FQGTGA. With 5 bases clipped from V and 3 bases from J, the junction kept 3 bases outside the gene matches. The CDR3 runs to 14 residues.